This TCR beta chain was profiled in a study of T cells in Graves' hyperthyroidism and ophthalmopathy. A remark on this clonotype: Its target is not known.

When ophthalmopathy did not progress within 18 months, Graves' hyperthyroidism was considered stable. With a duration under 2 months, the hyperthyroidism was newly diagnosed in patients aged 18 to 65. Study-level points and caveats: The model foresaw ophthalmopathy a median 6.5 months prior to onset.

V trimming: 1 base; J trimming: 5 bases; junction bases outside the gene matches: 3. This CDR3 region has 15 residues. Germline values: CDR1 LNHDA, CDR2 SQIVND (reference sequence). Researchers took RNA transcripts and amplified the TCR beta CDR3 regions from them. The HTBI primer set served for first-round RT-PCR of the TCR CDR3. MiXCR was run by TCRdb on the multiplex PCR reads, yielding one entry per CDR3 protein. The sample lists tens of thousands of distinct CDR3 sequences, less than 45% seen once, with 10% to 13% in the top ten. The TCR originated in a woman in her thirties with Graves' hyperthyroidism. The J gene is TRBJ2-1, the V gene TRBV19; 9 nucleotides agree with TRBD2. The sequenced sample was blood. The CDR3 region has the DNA TGTGCCAGTAGTATAGGACTAGCGGAAGACAATGAGCAGTTCTTC. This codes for CASSIGLAEDNEQFF. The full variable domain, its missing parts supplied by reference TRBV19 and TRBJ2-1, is DGGITQSPKYLFRKEGQNVTLSCEQNLNHDAMYWYRQDPGQGLRLIYYSQIVNDFQKGDIAEGYSVSREKKESFPLTVTSAQKNPTAFYLCASSIGLAEDNEQFFGPGTRLTVL.